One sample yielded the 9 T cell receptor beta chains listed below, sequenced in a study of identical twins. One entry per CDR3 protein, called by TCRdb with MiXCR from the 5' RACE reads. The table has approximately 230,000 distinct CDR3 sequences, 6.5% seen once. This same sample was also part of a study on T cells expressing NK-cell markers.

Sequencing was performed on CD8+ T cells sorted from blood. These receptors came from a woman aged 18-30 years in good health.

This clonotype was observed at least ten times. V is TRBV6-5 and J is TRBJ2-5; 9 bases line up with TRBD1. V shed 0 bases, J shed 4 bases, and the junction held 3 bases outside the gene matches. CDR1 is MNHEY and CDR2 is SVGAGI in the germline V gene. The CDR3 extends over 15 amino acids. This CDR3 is CASSYSWTGAETQYF. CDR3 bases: TGTGCCAGCAGTTACTCTTGGACAGGGGCAGAGACCCAGTACTTC.

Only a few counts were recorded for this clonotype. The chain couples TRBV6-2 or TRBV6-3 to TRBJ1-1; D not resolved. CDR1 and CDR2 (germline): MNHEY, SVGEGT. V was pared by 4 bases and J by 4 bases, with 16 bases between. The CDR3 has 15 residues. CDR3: CASSWLGEGSTEAFF. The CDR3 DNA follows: TGTGCCAGCAGTTGGCTAGGAGAAGGTAGCACTGAAGCTTTCTTT.

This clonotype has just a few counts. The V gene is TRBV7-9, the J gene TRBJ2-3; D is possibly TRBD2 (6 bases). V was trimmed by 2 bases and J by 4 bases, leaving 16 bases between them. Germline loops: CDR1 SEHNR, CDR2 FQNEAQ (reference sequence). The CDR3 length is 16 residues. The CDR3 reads CASSLYVGGIPDTQYF. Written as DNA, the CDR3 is TGTGCCAGCAGCTTATACGTAGGAGGGATACCAGATACGCAGTATTTT.

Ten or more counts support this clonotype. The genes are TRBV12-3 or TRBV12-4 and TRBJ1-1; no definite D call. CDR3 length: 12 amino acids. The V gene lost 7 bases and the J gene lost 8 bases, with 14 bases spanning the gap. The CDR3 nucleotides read TGTGCCAGCACCGTAGGAGCTAGGGAAGCTTTCTTT. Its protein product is CASTVGAREAFF.

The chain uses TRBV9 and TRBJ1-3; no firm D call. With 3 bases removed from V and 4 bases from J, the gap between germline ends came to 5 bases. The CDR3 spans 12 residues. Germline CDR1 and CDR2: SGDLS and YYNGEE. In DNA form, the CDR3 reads TGTGCCAGCAGCGAGATGGGAAACACCATATATTTT. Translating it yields CASSEMGNTIYF.

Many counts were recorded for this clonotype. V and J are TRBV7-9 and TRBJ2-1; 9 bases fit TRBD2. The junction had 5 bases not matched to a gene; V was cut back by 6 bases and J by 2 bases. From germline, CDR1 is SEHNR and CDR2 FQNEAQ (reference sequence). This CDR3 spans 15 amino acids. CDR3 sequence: CASSLTSGTYNEQFF. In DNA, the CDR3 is TGTGCCAGCAGTTTGACTAGCGGAACCTACAATGAGCAGTTCTTC. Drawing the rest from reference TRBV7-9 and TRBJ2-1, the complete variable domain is DTGVSQNPRHKITKRGQNVTFRCDPISEHNRLYWYRQTLGQGPEFLTYFQNEAQLEKSRLLSDRFSAERPKGSFSTLEIQRTEQGDSAMYLCASSLTSGTYNEQFFGPGTRLTVL.

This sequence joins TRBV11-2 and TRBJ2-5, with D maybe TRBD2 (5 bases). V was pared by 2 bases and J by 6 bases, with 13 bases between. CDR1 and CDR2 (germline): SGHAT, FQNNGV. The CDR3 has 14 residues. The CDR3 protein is CASSLYGELQTQYF. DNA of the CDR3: TGTGCCAGCAGCTTATATGGGGAGTTACAGACCCAGTACTTC.

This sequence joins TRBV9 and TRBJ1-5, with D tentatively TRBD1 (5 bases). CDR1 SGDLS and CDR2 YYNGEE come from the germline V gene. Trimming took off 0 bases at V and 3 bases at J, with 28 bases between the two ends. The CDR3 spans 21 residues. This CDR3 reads CASSVAGQGSPPRRSNQPQHF. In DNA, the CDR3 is TGTGCCAGCAGCGTAGCTGGCCAGGGAAGCCCTCCACGTCGATCCAATCAGCCCCAGCATTTT. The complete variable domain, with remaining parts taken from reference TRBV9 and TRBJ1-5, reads DSGVTQTPKHLITATGQRVTLRCSPRSGDLSVYWYQQSLDQGLQFLIQYYNGEERAKGNILERFSAQQFPDLHSELNLSSLELGDSALYFCASSVAGQGSPPRRSNQPQHFGDGTRLSIL.

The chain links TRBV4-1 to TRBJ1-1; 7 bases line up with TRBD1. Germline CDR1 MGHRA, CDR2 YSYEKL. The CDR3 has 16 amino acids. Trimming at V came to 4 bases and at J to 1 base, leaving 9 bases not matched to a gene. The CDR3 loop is CASSRDSRSGNTEAFF. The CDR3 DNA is TGCGCCAGCAGCCGGGACAGTCGGAGCGGGAACACTGAAGCTTTCTTT.